These 32 T cell receptor beta chains originate from one sample sequenced in a study of blood T cell repertoires in COVID-19. Sequenced by immunoSEQ multiplex PCR; TCRdb stores in-frame clones only, minus some. The table shows more than 250,000 clones, with 70% to 90% occurring only once. Sample: peripheral blood. These TCRs come from a woman in her 50s with COVID-19, enrolled during active disease.

V and J are TRBV10-3 and TRBJ2-1, with D possibly being TRBD2 (5 bases). V shed 4 bases and J shed 1 base, with 11 bases lying between them. The CDR3 has 15 amino acids. CDR1 is ENHRY and CDR2 is SYGVKD in the germline V gene. In DNA form, the CDR3 reads TGTGCCATCAGTGCAACTAGTGATTCCTACAATGAGCAGTTCTTC. Protein: CAISATSDSYNEQFF.

In DNA form, the CDR3 reads TGCGCCAGCAGTGGAATTAGCGGTTACAATGAGCAGTTCTTC. It is translated as CASSGISGYNEQFF. The chain couples TRBV10-2 to TRBJ2-1; D might be TRBD2 (6 bases). This CDR3 has 14 amino acids. Germline V lookup: CDR1 WSHSY, CDR2 SAAADI. Trimming removed 4 bases from V and 4 bases from J, with 11 bases in between.

This chain links TRBV6-5 with TRBJ1-3; 9 positions agree with TRBD1. The CDR3 sequence is 16 residues long. The trim removed 2 bases at V and 4 bases at J, leaving 6 bases unmatched. Germline V gene lookup returns CDR1 MNHEY and CDR2 SVGAGI. The DNA of the CDR3 is TGTGCCAGCAGTTACGGTCTACAGGGGGCGGGAAACACCATATATTTT. Residues: CASSYGLQGAGNTIYF.

The chain has TRBV19 and TRBJ2-2, with 15 bases fitting TRBD2. J lost 13 bases, V lost 5 bases, and 11 bases had no gene match. CDR3 length equals 16 residues. From germline, CDR1 is LNHDA and CDR2 SQIVND (reference sequence). CDR3 DNA sequence: TGTGCCAGTAGTTCTTGGACTAGCGGGAGGGCCCTCGGGCTGTTTTTT. Residues: CASSSWTSGRALGLFF. Supplemented by reference TRBV19 and TRBJ2-2, the full variable domain reads DGGITQSPKYLFRKEGQNVTLSCEQNLNHDAMYWYRQDPGQGLRLIYYSQIVNDFQKGDIAEGYSVSREKKESFPLTVTSAQKNPTAFYLCASSSWTSGRALGLFFGEGSRLTVL.

The CDR3 spells CASKESGSNQPQHF. The CDR3 DNA reads TGTGCCAGTAAGGAGAGCGGTAGCAATCAGCCCCAGCATTTT. The chain uses TRBV19 and TRBJ1-5; unclear D gene. Trimming took 7 bases from V and 0 from J, leaving 10 bases between them. In germline, CDR1 is LNHDA, CDR2 SQIVND (reference sequence). This CDR3 has 14 amino acids.

V is TRBV18 and J is TRBJ1-3; D is unclear. With 1 base removed from V and 0 bases from J, the gap between germline ends came to 10 bases. CDR1 is KGHSH, CDR2 LQKENI, per germline. The CDR3 has 16 residues. Written as DNA, the CDR3 is TGTGCCAGCTCACCACTTGAGGCGTCCTCTGGAAACACCATATATTTT. Protein: CASSPLEASSGNTIYF.

The chain joins TRBV4-2 to TRBJ2-1, with 9 bases that match TRBD2. Germline assignment: CDR1 LGHNA and CDR2 YNFKEQ. V was pared by 1 base and J by 7 bases, with 5 bases of the junction left unmatched. There are 15 residues in the CDR3. The CDR3 nucleotides read TGTGCCAGCAGCCAAGGGACTAGCGAGACGAATGAGCAGTTCTTC. Translated: CASSQGTSETNEQFF.

V is TRBV18 and J is TRBJ1-5; 9 bases agree with TRBD1. J lost 7 bases, V lost 4 bases, and 5 bases had no gene match. The CDR3 is 14 residues long. Germline CDR1 and CDR2: KGHSH and LQKENI. The CDR3 sequence is CASSLTGGAQPQHF. CDR3 DNA: TGTGCCAGCTCACTAACAGGGGGCGCGCAGCCCCAGCATTTT.

The rearrangement joins TRBV27 to TRBJ1-1; 8 bases agree with TRBD1. The CDR3 covers 15 residues. CDR1 is MNHEY and CDR2 is SMNVEV in the germline V gene (reference sequence). The V and J ends lost 3 bases and 1 base, in that order; junction bases with no gene match: 4. The CDR3 sequence: CASSFLDRGNTEAFF. For the CDR3, the DNA is TGTGCCAGCAGTTTCCTTGACAGGGGGAACACTGAAGCTTTCTTT.

The chain uses TRBV27 and TRBJ2-7; 9 bases agree with TRBD1. Losses at the gene ends were 5 bases for V and 3 bases for J; bases not matched to a gene: 8. Germline V gene data show CDR1 as MNHEY and CDR2 as SMNVEV (reference sequence). The CDR3 runs 15 residues. CDR3 nucleotide sequence: TGTGCCAGCAGTGTCCCGGGACAGGGTGTCTACGAGCAGTACTTC. Its protein is CASSVPGQGVYEQYF.

The chain couples TRBV11-2 to TRBJ2-1; TRBD2 agrees at 9 bases. The CDR3 totals 15 residues. V lost 5 bases and J lost 7; bases outside the gene matches: 9. From germline, CDR1 is SGHAT and CDR2 FQNNGV. CDR3 amino acids: CASSPIAGVENEQFF. Here the CDR3 DNA reads TGTGCCAGCAGCCCTATAGCGGGAGTCGAGAATGAGCAGTTCTTC.

The chain uses TRBV5-4 and TRBJ1-2; 9 nucleotides agree with TRBD1. After removal of 0 bases from V and 7 bases from J, the junction contained 4 bases not matched to a gene. CDR3 length: 14 amino acids. Germline V gene sequence: CDR1 SGHNT, CDR2 YYREEE (reference sequence). In DNA, the CDR3 is TGTGCCAGCAGCTTGGTTACAGGGGGCCCTGGCTACACCTTC. Its translation: CASSLVTGGPGYTF.

This rearrangement joins TRBV5-1 to TRBJ1-5; a possible D gene is TRBD1 (5 bases). V lost 0 bases and J 1 base, leaving 8 bases between the germline ends. CDR1 is SGHRS and CDR2 is YFSETQ in the germline V gene. The CDR3 covers 15 residues. The CDR3 DNA sequence: TGCGCCAGCAGCTTGGATAGGGGAAGCAATCAGCCCCAGCATTTT. It encodes CASSLDRGSNQPQHF.

In its sample, this clone was seen a few times. J is TRBJ2-5 and V is TRBV5-4, with D possibly being TRBD2 (5 bases). CDR1 is SGHNT and CDR2 is YYREEE in the germline V gene (reference sequence). This CDR3 region has 14 residues. The ends were cut back, 1 base at V and 3 bases at J, with 10 bases in the middle. The chain's CDR3 is CASSLFDGKETQYF. In DNA, the CDR3 is TGTGCCAGCAGCTTGTTTGACGGGAAAGAGACCCAGTACTTC. Based on the CDR3 plus reference TRBV5-4 and TRBJ2-5, the full variable domain is ETGVTQSPTHLIKTRGQQVTLRCSSQSGHNTVSWYQQALGQGPQFIFQYYREEENGRGNFPPRFSGLQFPNYSSELNVNALELDDSALYLCASSLFDGKETQYFGPGTRLLVL.

The chain recombines TRBV10-1 with TRBJ2-3; 7 positions match TRBD2. This CDR3 has 17 amino acids. Germline CDR1 and CDR2: WNHNN and SYGVQD (reference sequence). V shed 3 bases, J shed 3 bases, and the junction held 12 bases outside the gene matches. CDR3: CASSDPMTRAGTDTQYF. The CDR3 coding sequence is TGCGCCAGCAGTGACCCCATGACTAGAGCGGGGACAGATACGCAGTATTTT.

The gene calls are TRBV3-1 (or the pseudogene TRBV3-2) and TRBJ2-2, with 12 bases identical to TRBD2. Germline V CDR1 and CDR2: LGHDT, YNNKEL (reference sequence). The CDR3 covers 16 residues. V was pared by 1 base and J by 8 bases, with 5 bases of the junction left unmatched. The CDR3 DNA is TGTGCCAGCAGCCAAGGACTAGCGGGAGTTGGGGGGGAGCTGTTTTTT. Translating it yields CASSQGLAGVGGELFF.

The chain uses TRBV6-5 and TRBJ1-3; 12 positions match TRBD1. The CDR3 is 15 residues long. Germline CDR1 and CDR2: MNHEY and SVGAGI. Germline trimming cut 6 bases from V and 4 bases from J; bases unmatched to any gene: 4. The CDR3 nucleotides are TGTGCCAGCAGCTGGGACAGGGGGCAAGGAAACACCATATATTTT. Translating it yields CASSWDRGQGNTIYF.

The V call is TRBV10-1, the J call TRBJ2-1; 9 bases match TRBD2. The CDR3 totals 15 residues. The J segment lost 11 bases and the V segment lost 2 bases, leaving 10 bases of the junction unmatched. The V gene's germline CDR1 is WNHNN and CDR2 SYGVQD (reference sequence). For the CDR3, the DNA is TGCGCCAGCAGTGAGGGGGGCGGGAGGGCCAGGAAGCAGTTCTTC. Protein product: CASSEGGGRARKQFF.

The rearrangement uses TRBV7-9 and TRBJ2-7; 7 positions match TRBD1. The CDR3 consists of 14 residues. Germline trimming cut 5 bases from V and 3 bases from J; bases unmatched to any gene: 7. Looked up from germline, CDR1 is SEHNR and CDR2 is FQNEAQ (reference sequence). CDR3 amino acids: CASSPVGGIYEQYF. DNA for the CDR3: TGTGCCAGCAGCCCCGTAGGGGGCATCTACGAGCAGTACTTC.

This chain uses TRBV6-4 with TRBJ2-1, with 13 bases that match TRBD2. V shed 10 bases and J 8 bases; nucleotides not matched to a gene: 14. There are 16 residues in the CDR3. CDR1 MRHNA and CDR2 SNTAGT come from the germline V gene. This CDR3 is CATTKLAGGGRDEQFF. For the CDR3, the DNA is TGTGCCACCACTAAACTAGCGGGAGGGGGCCGGGATGAGCAGTTCTTC.

J is TRBJ2-7 and V is TRBV4-3; 11 nucleotides line up with TRBD1. Germline CDR1 and CDR2: LGHNA and YSLEER. V was clipped by 3 bases and J by 4 bases; unmatched bases: 5. CDR3 length equals 15 residues. The CDR3 loop reads CASSHRGTGGYEQYF. The CDR3, as DNA: TGCGCCAGCAGCCATAGGGGGACAGGGGGTTACGAGCAGTACTTC.

V is TRBV27 and J is TRBJ2-7; D perhaps matches TRBD1 (6 bases). V lost 6 bases, J lost 0 bases, and 21 bases lay in between. This CDR3 has 17 residues. Germline CDR1 MNHEY, CDR2 SMNVEV (reference sequence). The CDR3 DNA follows: TGTGCCAGCAGCCCCGACCGGGACACTTCCAGCTCCTACGAGCAGTACTTC. Amino acids: CASSPDRDTSSSYEQYF.

In DNA, the CDR3 is TGCGCCAGCAGCCCTCTAGACAGGGCCAGCGGGAGGGCGGGTAGAGATACGCAGTATTTT. Protein: CASSPLDRASGRAGRDTQYF. The chain joins TRBV4-1 to TRBJ2-3; 10 nucleotides align to TRBD2. Germline CDR1 reads MGHRA; CDR2 reads YSYEKL. Trimming took 4 bases from V and 5 from J; bases not matched to a gene: 21. CDR3 size: 20 residues.

The chain recombines TRBV6-5 with TRBJ2-1; D ambiguous. Germline V gives CDR1 MNHEY, CDR2 SVGAGI. There are 13 residues in the CDR3. The germline V and J ends were trimmed by 5 bases and 6 bases, with 11 bases remaining between them. The CDR3 region is CASSTLPSNEQFF. Written as DNA, the CDR3 is TGTGCCAGCAGTACTCTCCCCTCCAATGAGCAGTTCTTC.

CDR3 coding DNA: TGCGCCAGCAGTGAGGGAAAAAAGGGGCAAGTGGAAAAACTGTTTTTT. Its translation is CASSEGKKGQVEKLFF. The V call is TRBV10-1, the J call TRBJ1-4, with D maybe TRBD1 (5 bases). V was clipped by 2 bases and J by 8 bases, with 18 bases between them. The CDR3 runs 16 residues. Per germline, CDR1 WNHNN and CDR2 SYGVQD (reference sequence).

This chain links TRBV9 with TRBJ2-7; D might be TRBD1 (6 bases). The V end was cut by 3 bases, the J end by 5 bases, with 15 bases between. The CDR3 consists of 14 residues. Germline V gene data show CDR1 as SGDLS and CDR2 as YYNGEE. The CDR3 DNA sequence: TGTGCCAGCAGCGGCGACCTGACAGGAGACGAGCAGTACTTC. This codes for CASSGDLTGDEQYF.

The chain couples TRBV29-1 to TRBJ2-1, with a weak D call TRBD1 (6 bases). Germline V gives CDR1 SQVTM, CDR2 ANQGSEA. V was trimmed by 5 bases and J by 4 bases, leaving 12 bases between them. This CDR3 is 13 amino acids long. The DNA for the CDR3 is TGCAGCGTTTCCGGGGACATATACAATGAGCAGTTCTTC. It translates to CSVSGDIYNEQFF.

This chain links TRBV7-2 with TRBJ1-5; D perhaps matches TRBD1 (5 bases). This CDR3 comprises 15 residues. The germline gives CDR1 SGHTA, CDR2 FQGNSA. Trimming left V 1 base short and J 3 bases short, with 10 bases between. The CDR3 DNA sequence: TGTGCCAGCAGCTTAGGTAGGGGACTCAATCAGCCCCAGCATTTT. It is translated as CASSLGRGLNQPQHF.

The rearrangement uses TRBV7-2 and TRBJ1-4; D remains ambiguous. The CDR3 sequence is 13 residues long. Germline V gives CDR1 SGHTA, CDR2 FQGNSA. Trimming removed 2 bases at V and 5 bases at J, with 6 bases between. The CDR3 protein is CASSLFRNEKLFF. DNA of the CDR3: TGTGCCAGCAGCTTATTTCGGAATGAAAAACTGTTTTTT.

This chain joins TRBV5-5 and TRBJ2-7; tentative D call: TRBD1 (5 bases). Trimming left V 4 bases short and J 3 bases short, with 14 bases between. CDR3 size: 14 residues. The germline CDR1 and CDR2 sequences are SGHKS and YYEKEE (reference sequence). The CDR3 nucleotides read TGTGCCAGCAGCCTCCTGACAGACAACTACGAGCAGTACTTC. The encoded protein is CASSLLTDNYEQYF.

The chain has TRBV2 and TRBJ1-4, with TRBD1 identical over 8 bases. This CDR3 region has 16 residues. Germline CDR1 is SNHLY and CDR2 is FYNNEI. The J segment lost 8 bases and the V segment lost 8 bases, leaving 16 bases of the junction unmatched. CDR3 in amino acids: CASYGTGLGLGEKLFF. For the CDR3, the DNA is TGTGCCAGCTACGGGACAGGACTAGGTCTGGGCGAAAAACTGTTTTTT.

This clone was found a few times. The chain uses TRBV27 and TRBJ1-1; a possible D gene is TRBD1 (5 bases). The germline gives CDR1 MNHEY, CDR2 SMNVEV (reference sequence). Trimming cost V 6 bases and J 1 base, with 15 bases left between them. There are 15 residues in the CDR3. The CDR3 DNA reads as TGTGCCAGCAGCACCGCGGGGCGGTCGAACACTGAAGCTTTCTTT. Protein sequence: CASSTAGRSNTEAFF.